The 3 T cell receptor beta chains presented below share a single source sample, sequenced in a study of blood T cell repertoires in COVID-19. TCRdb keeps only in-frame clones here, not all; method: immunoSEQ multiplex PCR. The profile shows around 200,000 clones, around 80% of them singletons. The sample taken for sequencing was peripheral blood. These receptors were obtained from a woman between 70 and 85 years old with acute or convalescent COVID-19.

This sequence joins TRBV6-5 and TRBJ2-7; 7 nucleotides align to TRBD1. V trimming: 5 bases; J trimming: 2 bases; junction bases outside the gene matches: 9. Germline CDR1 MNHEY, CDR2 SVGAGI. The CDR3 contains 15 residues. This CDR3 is CASSRFRDSTYEQYF. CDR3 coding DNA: TGTGCCAGCAGTAGATTCCGGGACAGTACCTACGAGCAGTACTTC.

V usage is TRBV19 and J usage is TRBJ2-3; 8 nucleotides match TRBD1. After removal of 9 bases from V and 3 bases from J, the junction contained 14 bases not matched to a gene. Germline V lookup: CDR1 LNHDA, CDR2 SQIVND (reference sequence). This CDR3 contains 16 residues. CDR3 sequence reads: CASSSLQGVGTDTQYF. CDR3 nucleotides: TGTGCCAGCTCTTCCCTACAGGGGGTCGGGACAGATACGCAGTATTTT.

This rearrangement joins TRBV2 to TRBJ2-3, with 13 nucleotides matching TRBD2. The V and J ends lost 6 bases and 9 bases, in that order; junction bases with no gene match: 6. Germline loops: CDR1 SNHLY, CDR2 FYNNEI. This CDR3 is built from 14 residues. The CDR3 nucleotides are TGTGCCAGCAGGACCGGGACTAGCGGGATAACGCAGTATTTT. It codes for CASRTGTSGITQYF.